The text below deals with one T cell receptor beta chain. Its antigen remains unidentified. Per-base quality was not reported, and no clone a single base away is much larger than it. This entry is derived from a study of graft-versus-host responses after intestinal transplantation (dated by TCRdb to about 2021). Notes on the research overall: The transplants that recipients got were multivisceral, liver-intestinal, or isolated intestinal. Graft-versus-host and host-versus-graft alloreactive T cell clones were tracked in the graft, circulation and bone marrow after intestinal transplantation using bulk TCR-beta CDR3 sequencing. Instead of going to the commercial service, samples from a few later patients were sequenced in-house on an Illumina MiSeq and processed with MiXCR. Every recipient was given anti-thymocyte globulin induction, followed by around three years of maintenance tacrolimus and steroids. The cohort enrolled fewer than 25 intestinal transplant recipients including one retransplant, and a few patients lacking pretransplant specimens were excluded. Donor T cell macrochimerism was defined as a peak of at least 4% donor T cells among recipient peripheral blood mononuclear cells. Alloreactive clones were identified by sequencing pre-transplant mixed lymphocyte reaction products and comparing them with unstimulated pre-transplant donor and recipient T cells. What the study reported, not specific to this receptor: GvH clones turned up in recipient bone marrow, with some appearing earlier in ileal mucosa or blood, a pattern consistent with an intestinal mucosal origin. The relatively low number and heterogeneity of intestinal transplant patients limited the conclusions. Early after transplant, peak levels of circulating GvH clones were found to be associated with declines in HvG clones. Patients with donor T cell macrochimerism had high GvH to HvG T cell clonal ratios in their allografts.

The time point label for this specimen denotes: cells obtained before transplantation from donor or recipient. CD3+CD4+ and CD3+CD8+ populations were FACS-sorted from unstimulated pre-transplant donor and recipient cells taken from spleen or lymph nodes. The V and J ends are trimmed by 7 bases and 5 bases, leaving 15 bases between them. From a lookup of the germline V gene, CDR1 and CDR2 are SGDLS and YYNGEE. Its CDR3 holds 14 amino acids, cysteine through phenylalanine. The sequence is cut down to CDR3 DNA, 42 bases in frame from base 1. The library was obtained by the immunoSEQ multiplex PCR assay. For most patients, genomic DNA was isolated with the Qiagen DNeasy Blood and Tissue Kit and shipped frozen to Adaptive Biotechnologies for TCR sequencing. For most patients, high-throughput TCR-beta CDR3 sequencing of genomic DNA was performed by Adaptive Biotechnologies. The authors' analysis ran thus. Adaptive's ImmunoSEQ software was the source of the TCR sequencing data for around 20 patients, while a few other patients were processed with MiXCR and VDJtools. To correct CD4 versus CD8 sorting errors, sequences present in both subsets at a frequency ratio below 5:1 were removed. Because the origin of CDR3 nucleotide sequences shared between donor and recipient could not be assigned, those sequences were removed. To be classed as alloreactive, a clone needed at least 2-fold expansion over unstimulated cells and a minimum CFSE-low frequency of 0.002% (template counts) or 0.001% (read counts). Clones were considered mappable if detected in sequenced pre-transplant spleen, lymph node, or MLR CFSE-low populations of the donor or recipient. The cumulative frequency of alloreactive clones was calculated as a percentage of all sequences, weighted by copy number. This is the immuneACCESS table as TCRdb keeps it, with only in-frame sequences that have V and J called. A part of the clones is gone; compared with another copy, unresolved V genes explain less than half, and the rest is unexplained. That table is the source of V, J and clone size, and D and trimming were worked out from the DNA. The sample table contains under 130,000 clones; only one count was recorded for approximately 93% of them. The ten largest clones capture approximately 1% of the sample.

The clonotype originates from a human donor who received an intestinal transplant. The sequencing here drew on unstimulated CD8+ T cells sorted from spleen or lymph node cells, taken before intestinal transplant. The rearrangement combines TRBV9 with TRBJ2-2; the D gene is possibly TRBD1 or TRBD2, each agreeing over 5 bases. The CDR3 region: CASLRGSQTGELFF. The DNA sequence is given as TGTGCCAGCCTACGGGGCAGTCAAACCGGGGAGCTGTTTTTT.